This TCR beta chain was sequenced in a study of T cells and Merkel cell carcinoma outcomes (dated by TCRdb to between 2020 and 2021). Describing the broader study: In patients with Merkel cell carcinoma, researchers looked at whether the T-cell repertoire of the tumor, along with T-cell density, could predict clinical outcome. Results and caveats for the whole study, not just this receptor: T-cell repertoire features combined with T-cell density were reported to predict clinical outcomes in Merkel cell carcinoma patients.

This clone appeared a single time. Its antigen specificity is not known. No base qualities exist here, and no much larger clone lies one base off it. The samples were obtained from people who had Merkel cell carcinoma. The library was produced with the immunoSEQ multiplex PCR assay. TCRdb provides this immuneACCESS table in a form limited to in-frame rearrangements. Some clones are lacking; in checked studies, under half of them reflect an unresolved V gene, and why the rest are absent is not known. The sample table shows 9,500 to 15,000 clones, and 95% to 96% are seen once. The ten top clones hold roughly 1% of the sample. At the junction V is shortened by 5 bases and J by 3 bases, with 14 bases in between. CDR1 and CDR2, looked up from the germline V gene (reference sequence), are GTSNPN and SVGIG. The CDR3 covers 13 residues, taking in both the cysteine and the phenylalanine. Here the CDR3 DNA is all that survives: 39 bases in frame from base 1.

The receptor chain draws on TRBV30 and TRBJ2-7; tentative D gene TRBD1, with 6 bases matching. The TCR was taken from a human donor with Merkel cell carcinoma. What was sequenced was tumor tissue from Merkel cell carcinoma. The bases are TGTGCCTGGGCCCAGGGACACGGCTACGAGCAGTACTTC. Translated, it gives CAWAQGHGYEQYF.